This record covers a single TCR beta chain. V lost 6 bases and J lost 1, with 14 bases in between. CDR1 is SGHTA, CDR2 FQGTGA, per germline. The CDR3 totals 15 residues. In Seattle, patients joined the study during active infection and were tracked longitudinally. The record originates from a study of blood T cell repertoires in COVID-19. In the study overall: From the United States, Italy and Spain came samples of acute and convalescent COVID-19. Nucleic acid was either cDNA or gDNA, and it came from T cells, B-cell-depleted T cells, or PBMCs.

In the authors' workflow: Amplification from reference gene primers served as the basis for estimated nucleated cell counts. TCRdb's table, derived via immunoSEQ multiplex PCR, lists solely in-frame clones and lacks some. That table furnishes V, J and clone size, whereas the DNA furnished D and trimming. The data hold more than 95,000 clones, with 92% observed a single time. The J gene is TRBJ2-3, the V gene TRBV7-3; D is possibly TRBD1 (6 bases). This sequence was found in a man aged 50 or older with COVID-19, enrolled during active disease. Sequenced material: peripheral blood. The CDR3 region is CASSLQGVGTDTQYF. For the CDR3, the DNA is TGTGCCAGCAGTCTACAGGGTGTGGGCACAGATACGCAGTATTTT.